This T cell receptor beta chain was sequenced for a study of low-dose radiotherapy and immunotherapy resistance in tumors. Alpha- and beta-chain coverage of first-strand cDNA came from TRAV- and TRBV-specific primers. TCRs were amplified for roughly 20 PCR cycles with a constant-region primer and V-primer adapter. From the reads, TCRdb called clonotypes with MiXCR, one entry per CDR3 protein. The sample has over 14,000 distinct CDR3 sequences; less than 55% are singletons. Germline-derived CDR1 and CDR2 are MNHEY and SMNVEV (reference sequence). The length of the CDR3 is 16 residues. Losses at the gene ends were 9 bases for V and 1 base for J; bases not matched to a gene: 6.

The chain is built from TRBV27 and TRBJ2-6; 10 bases map to TRBD1. The origin of this receptor is a human donor with advanced metastatic prostate, ovarian, gallbladder or colorectal cancer (not recorded which). This table probably holds off-target reads from a library built for another chain. CDR3 sequence: CASGPGQGSGANVLTF. The CDR3 DNA reads as TGTGCCAGTGGCCCGGGACAGGGGTCTGGGGCCAACGTCCTGACTTTC.